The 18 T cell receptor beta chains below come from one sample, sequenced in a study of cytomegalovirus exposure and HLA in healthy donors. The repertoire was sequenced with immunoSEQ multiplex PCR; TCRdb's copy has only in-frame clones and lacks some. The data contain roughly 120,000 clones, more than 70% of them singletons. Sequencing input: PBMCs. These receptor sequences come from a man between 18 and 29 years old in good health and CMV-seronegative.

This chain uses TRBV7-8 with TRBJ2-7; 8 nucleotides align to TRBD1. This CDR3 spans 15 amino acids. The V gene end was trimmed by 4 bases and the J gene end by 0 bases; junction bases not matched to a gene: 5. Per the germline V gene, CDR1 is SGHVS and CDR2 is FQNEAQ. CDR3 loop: CASSSGQGLSYEQYF. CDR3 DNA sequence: TGTGCCAGCAGCTCCGGACAGGGTCTCTCCTACGAGCAGTACTTC.

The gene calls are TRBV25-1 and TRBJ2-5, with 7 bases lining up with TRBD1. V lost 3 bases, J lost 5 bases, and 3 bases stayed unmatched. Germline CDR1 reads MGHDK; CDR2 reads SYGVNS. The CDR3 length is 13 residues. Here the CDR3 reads CASSDRGFETQYF. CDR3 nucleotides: TGTGCCAGCAGTGACAGGGGGTTTGAGACCCAGTACTTC. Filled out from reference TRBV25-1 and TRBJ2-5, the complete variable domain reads EADIYQTPRYLVIGTGKKITLECSQTMGHDKMYWYQQDPGMELHLIHYSYGVNSTEKGDLSSESTVSRIRTEHFPLTLESARPSHTSQYLCASSDRGFETQYFGPGTRLLVL.

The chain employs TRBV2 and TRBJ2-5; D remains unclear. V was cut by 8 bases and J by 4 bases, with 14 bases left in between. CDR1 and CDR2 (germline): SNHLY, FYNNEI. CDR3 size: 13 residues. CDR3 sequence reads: CASRNGRIETQYF. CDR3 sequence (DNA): TGTGCCAGCCGGAATGGGCGTATAGAGACCCAGTACTTC.

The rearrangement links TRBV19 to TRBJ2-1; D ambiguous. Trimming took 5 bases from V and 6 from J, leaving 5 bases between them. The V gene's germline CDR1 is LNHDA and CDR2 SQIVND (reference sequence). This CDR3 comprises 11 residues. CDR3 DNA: TGTGCCAGTAGTCATTCCAATGAGCAGTTCTTC. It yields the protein CASSHSNEQFF.

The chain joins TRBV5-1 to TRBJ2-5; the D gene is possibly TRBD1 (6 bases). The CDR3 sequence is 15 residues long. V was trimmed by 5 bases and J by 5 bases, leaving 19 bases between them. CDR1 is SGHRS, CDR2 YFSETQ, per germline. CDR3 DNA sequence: TGCGCCAGCAGACCCCTTGGGCAGGGGTTGGAGACCCAGTACTTC. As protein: CASRPLGQGLETQYF.

The CDR3 nucleotides are TGTGCCAGCAGGATTCGCGGGACAGGGGTCACAGATACGCAGTATTTT. It is translated as CASRIRGTGVTDTQYF. V is TRBV5-5 and J is TRBJ2-3; 10 nucleotides match TRBD1. The germline CDR1 and CDR2 sequences are SGHKS and YYEKEE (reference sequence). CDR3 size: 16 residues. V was clipped by 5 bases and J by 2 bases; unmatched bases: 8.

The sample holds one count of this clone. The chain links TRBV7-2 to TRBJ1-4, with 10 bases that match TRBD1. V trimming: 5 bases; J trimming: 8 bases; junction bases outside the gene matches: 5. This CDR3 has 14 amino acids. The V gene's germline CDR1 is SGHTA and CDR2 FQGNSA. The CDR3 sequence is CASSPDRGQEKLFF. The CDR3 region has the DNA TGTGCCAGCAGCCCAGACAGGGGGCAGGAAAAACTGTTTTTT. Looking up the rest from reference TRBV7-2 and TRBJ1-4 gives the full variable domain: GAGVSQSPSNKVTEKGKDVELRCDPISGHTALYWYRQSLGQGLEFLIYFQGNSAPDKSGLPSDRFSAERTGGSVSTLTIQRTQQEDSAVYLCASSPDRGQEKLFFGSGTQLSVL.

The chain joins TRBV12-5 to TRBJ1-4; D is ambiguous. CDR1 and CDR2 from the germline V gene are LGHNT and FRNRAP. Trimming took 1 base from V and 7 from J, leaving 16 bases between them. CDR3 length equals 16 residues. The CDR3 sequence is CASGLATADWSEKLFF. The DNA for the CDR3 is TGTGCTAGTGGTTTGGCGACCGCGGACTGGTCTGAAAAACTGTTTTTT.

The CDR3 DNA is TGCGCCAGCAGCTCCCGGGTACAGGGGCAAGCTAACTATGGCTACACCTTC. It translates to CASSSRVQGQANYGYTF. V is TRBV5-1 and J is TRBJ1-2, with 7 bases matching TRBD1. Germline CDR1 SGHRS, CDR2 YFSETQ. CDR3 length equals 17 residues. V trimming: 3 bases; J trimming: 0 bases; junction bases outside the gene matches: 11.

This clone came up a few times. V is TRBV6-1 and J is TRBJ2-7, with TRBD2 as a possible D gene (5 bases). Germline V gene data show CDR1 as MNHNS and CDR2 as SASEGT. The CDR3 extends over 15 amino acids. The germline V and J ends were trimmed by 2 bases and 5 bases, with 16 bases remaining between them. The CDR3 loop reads CASSERVIGMNEQYF. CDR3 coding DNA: TGTGCCAGCAGTGAAAGGGTGATCGGGATGAACGAGCAGTACTTC.

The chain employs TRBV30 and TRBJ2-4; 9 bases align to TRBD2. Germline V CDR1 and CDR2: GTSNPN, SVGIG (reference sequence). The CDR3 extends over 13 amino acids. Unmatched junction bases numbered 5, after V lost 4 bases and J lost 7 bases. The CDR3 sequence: CAWKRGARNIQYF. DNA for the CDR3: TGTGCCTGGAAGCGGGGGGCTCGTAACATTCAGTACTTC.

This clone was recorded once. The CDR3 bases are TGTGCCAGCAGGTCAGGGGGAATTGATTCACCCCTCCACTTT. Translated, it gives CASRSGGIDSPLHF. The V call is TRBV6-1, the J call TRBJ1-6, with TRBD1 identical over 7 bases. V trimming: 6 bases; J trimming: 8 bases; junction bases outside the gene matches: 7. This CDR3 comprises 14 residues. Germline V gene lookup returns CDR1 MNHNS and CDR2 SASEGT.

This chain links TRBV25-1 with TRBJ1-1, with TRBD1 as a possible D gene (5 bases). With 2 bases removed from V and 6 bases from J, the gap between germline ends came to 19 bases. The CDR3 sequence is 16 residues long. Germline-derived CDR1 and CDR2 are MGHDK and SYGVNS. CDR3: CASSEGLMGREAEAFF. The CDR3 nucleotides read TGTGCCAGCAGTGAAGGGTTGATGGGGCGCGAGGCTGAAGCTTTCTTT.

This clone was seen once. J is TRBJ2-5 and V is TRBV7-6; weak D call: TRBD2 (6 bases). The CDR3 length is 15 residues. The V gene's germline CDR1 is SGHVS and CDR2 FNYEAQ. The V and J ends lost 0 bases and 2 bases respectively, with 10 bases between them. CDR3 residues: CASSLAPGRQETQYF. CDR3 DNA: TGTGCCAGCAGCTTAGCGCCCGGGAGACAAGAGACCCAGTACTTC.

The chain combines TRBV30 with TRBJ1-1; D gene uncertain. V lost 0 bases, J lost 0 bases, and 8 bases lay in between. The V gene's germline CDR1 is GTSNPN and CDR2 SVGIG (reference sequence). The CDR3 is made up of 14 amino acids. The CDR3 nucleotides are TGTGCCTGGAGTGTGGGCCGCTTGAACACTGAAGCTTTCTTT. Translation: CAWSVGRLNTEAFF.

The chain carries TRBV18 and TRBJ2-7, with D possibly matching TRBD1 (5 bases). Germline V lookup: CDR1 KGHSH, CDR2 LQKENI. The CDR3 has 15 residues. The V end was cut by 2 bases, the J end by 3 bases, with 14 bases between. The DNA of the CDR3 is TGTGCCAGCTCACCAGGGGCGACAGCTAACTACGAGCAGTACTTC. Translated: CASSPGATANYEQYF.

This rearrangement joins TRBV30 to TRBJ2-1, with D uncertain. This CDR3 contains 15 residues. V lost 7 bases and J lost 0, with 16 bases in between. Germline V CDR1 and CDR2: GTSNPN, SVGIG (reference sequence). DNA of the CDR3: TGTGCCTCCACTCCCGGAGTGAGCTCCTACAATGAGCAGTTCTTC. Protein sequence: CASTPGVSSYNEQFF. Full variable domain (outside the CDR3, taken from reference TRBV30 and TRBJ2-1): SQTIHQWPATLVQPVGSPLSLECTVEGTSNPNLYWYRQAAGRGLQLLFYSVGIGQISSEVPQNLSASRPQDRQFILSSKKLLLSDSGFYLCASTPGVSSYNEQFFGPGTRLTVL.

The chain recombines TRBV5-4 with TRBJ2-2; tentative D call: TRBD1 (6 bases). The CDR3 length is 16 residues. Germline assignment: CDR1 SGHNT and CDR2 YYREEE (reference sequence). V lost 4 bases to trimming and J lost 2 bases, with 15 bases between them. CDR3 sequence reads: CASSAPGTPNTGELFF. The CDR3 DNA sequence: TGTGCCAGCAGCGCCCCCGGGACACCCAACACCGGGGAGCTGTTTTTT.